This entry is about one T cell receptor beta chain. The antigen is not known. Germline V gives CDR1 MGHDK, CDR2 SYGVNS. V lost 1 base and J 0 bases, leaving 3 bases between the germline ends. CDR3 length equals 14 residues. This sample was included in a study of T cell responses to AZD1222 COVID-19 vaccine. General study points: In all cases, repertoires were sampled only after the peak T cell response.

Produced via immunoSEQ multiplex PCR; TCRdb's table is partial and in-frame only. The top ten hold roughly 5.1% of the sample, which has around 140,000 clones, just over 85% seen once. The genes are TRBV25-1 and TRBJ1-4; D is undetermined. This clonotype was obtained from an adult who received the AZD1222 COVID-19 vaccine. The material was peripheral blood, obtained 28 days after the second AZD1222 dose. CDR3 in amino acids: CASSEFTTNEKLFF. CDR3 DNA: TGTGCCAGCAGTGAATTCACAACTAATGAAAAACTGTTTTTT.